This TCR beta chain originates from a study of memory CD4+ T cells and cytomegalovirus serostatus. Study context: Donors were healthy Belgian adults, several CMV seropositive and fewer than 30 seronegative.

The CDR3 sequence is 15 residues long. V was pared by 7 bases and J by 5 bases, with 7 bases of the junction left unmatched. CDR1 is SNHLY and CDR2 is FYNNEI in the germline V gene. The sort gate was single viable CD3+CD4+CD8-CD45RO+ cells for memory CD4+ T cells. Serostatus was set by detecting CMV pp150, pp28, p38, p52 IgG. Method: immunoSEQ multiplex PCR; TCRdb's copy keeps in-frame clones and lacks some. This sample yields approximately 53,000 clones, of which 70% to 85% are seen a single time; around 0.63% belongs to the top ten. This receptor was identified in an adult in good health and CMV-seronegative. Sequences were obtained from memory CD4+ T cells from blood. The genes are TRBV2 and TRBJ1-4; 10 bases are shared with TRBD1. CDR3 in DNA: TGTGCCAGCATTCTTAGGACAGGGGGAAATGAAAAACTGTTTTTT. The encoded protein is CASILRTGGNEKLFF. The full variable domain, with the rest looked up from reference TRBV2 and TRBJ1-4, is EPEVTQTPSHQVTQMGQEVILRCVPISNHLYFYWYRQILGQKVEFLVSFYNNEISEKSEIFDDQFSVERPDGSNFTLKIRSTKLEDSAMYFCASILRTGGNEKLFFGSGTQLSVL.